This T cell receptor beta chain was recorded in a study of blood T cell repertoires in COVID-19. In the study overall: Samples representing acute and convalescent COVID-19 were sourced from the United States, Italy and Spain. T cells, B-cell-depleted T cells, or PBMCs provided the cDNA or gDNA that served as material.

Germline CDR1 is SGHRS and CDR2 is YFSETQ. The V end was cut by 0 bases, the J end by 0 bases, with 10 bases between. The CDR3 runs 16 residues. As originally analysed: From reference gene primer amplification, estimates of nucleated cell counts were derived. The protocol was immunoSEQ multiplex PCR, while the TCRdb copy is restricted to in-frame clones and leaves out a portion. That table supplies the V and J calls and clone size; D and trimming were determined from the DNA. The sample carries 150,000 to 200,000 clones, around 87% recorded once. The chain uses TRBV5-1 and TRBJ1-3; no definite D call. The receptor's source is a man aged 18 to 30 with active or convalescent COVID-19. The sequenced sample consisted of peripheral blood. CDR3 protein: CASSLAVGSSGNTIYF. DNA for the CDR3: TGCGCCAGCAGCTTGGCCGTCGGGAGCTCTGGAAACACCATATATTTT.